This is a list of T cell receptor beta chains from one sample in a study of OX40 agonist ivuxolimab in advanced cancers. TCRdb keeps only in-frame clones here, not all; method: immunoSEQ multiplex PCR. The table includes around 53,000 clones, roughly 84% detected once. The sample in question was CD4+ or CD8+ T cells sorted from blood, obtained in a trial of the OX40 agonist ivuxolimab. These receptors were obtained from an adult with an advanced solid tumor such as melanoma, head and neck, liver or kidney cancer. Both conserved end residues are part of each CDR3. The order of the fields is CDR3 DNA, CDR3 protein, D gene, V gene, J gene, clone size. D genes are given only for firm matches. Expanded clones are given a class, and other clones once, few, many or no size at all.

DNA: TGTGCCAGCAGCCCCCGGAAAGGTAGCGGGAGTTCAGAGACCCAGTACTTC; CDR3: CASSPRKGSGSSETQYF; D: TRBD2; V: TRBV9; J: TRBJ2-5; size: few
DNA: TGTGCCAGCAGCTTGGTCAGGGGCGCAAGTTTGCACAATGAGCAGTTCTTC; CDR3: CASSLVRGASLHNEQFF; D: NA; V: TRBV5-4; J: TRBJ2-1; size: NA
DNA: TGTGCCAGCAGCTTAGAGGGAGCTAGCGGGGCCTACGAGCAGTACTTC; CDR3: CASSLEGASGAYEQYF; D: TRBD2; V: TRBV7-2; J: TRBJ2-7; size: NA
DNA: TGCAGCGTTGAACGGACAGGGGACCTCTATGGCTACACCTTC; CDR3: CSVERTGDLYGYTF; D: TRBD1; V: TRBV29-1; J: TRBJ1-2; size: NA
DNA: TGTGCCAGCAGCCTGGTTGGGGGTTATAGCTATGGCTACACCTTC; CDR3: CASSLVGGYSYGYTF; D: NA; V: TRBV7-2; J: TRBJ1-2; size: NA
DNA: TGTGCCAGCAGCCGCGAGTTAGCGGGGGCGAATGAGCAGTTCTTC; CDR3: CASSRELAGANEQFF; D: TRBD2; V: TRBV5-5; J: TRBJ2-1; size: NA
DNA: TGCGCCAGCAGCCAGGGCCGCGGGGGGGCGTACAATGAGCAGTTCTTC; CDR3: CASSQGRGGAYNEQFF; D: TRBD2; V: TRBV4-1; J: TRBJ2-1; size: NA
DNA: TGTGCCAGCAGCTTAAACAGCGCGACAGGGGCCAACGTCCTGACTTTC; CDR3: CASSLNSATGANVLTF; D: NA; V: TRBV7-9; J: TRBJ2-6; size: few
DNA: TGTGCCAGTAGTATGCCGGGATGGGGCAATCAGCCCCAGCATTTT; CDR3: CASSMPGWGNQPQHF; D: NA; V: TRBV19; J: TRBJ1-5; size: NA
DNA: TGTGCCAGCACCCTGGGGAAGGGAGGCTACACAGATACGCAGTATTTT; CDR3: CASTLGKGGYTDTQYF; D: NA; V: TRBV25-1; J: TRBJ2-3; size: NA
DNA: TGCGCCAGCAGCTCAGACAGGGACAAAAACATTCAGTACTTC; CDR3: CASSSDRDKNIQYF; D: TRBD1; V: TRBV5-1; J: TRBJ2-4; size: NA
DNA: TGTGCCAGCAGCCCGGGACTCATGCAAGAGACCCAGTACTTC; CDR3: CASSPGLMQETQYF; D: NA; V: TRBV7-9; J: TRBJ2-5; size: once
DNA: TGTGCCAGCAGTCACCCTTCTGGGGTGAACACTGAAGCTTTCTTT; CDR3: CASSHPSGVNTEAFF; D: NA; V: TRBV6-1; J: TRBJ1-1; size: few
DNA: TGTGCCAGCAGTGTGTTACAGGGGGCATGGGGGACCCAGTACTTC; CDR3: CASSVLQGAWGTQYF; D: TRBD1; V: TRBV25-1; J: TRBJ2-5; size: few
DNA: TGTGCCAGCAGCTTAGTACGTGGGGGCCTAGAGACCCAGTACTTC; CDR3: CASSLVRGGLETQYF; D: NA; V: TRBV7-2; J: TRBJ2-5; size: NA
DNA: TGTGCCAGCAGCCAAGATACCTACGCGGAGACCCAGTACTTC; CDR3: CASSQDTYAETQYF; D: NA; V: TRBV4-2; J: TRBJ2-5; size: NA
DNA: TGTGCCAGCAGGGCGAACAGGGGAAACATTCAGTACTTC; CDR3: CASRANRGNIQYF; D: TRBD1; V: TRBV27; J: TRBJ2-4; size: NA
DNA: TGTGCCTGGAGTGTCGTGGGACAGTCCAATCAGCCCCAGCATTTT; CDR3: CAWSVVGQSNQPQHF; D: TRBD1; V: TRBV30; J: TRBJ1-5; size: NA
DNA: TGTGCCAGCAGTTTAAACGGCGGGGATAATCAGCCCCAGCATTTT; CDR3: CASSLNGGDNQPQHF; D: NA; V: TRBV27; J: TRBJ1-5; size: NA
DNA: TGTGCCTGGAGTGTACTTACGGGCCACACTGAAGCTTTCTTT; CDR3: CAWSVLTGHTEAFF; D: NA; V: TRBV30; J: TRBJ1-1; size: few
DNA: TGCGCCAGCAGTCACGAGACAGGGGACGGTGGCAATCAGCCCCAGCATTTT; CDR3: CASSHETGDGGNQPQHF; D: TRBD1; V: TRBV23-1; J: TRBJ1-5; size: NA
DNA: TGTGCCAGCAGCTGGGGAACGGGAGTGGGGACCGGGGAGCTGTTTTTT; CDR3: CASSWGTGVGTGELFF; D: NA; V: TRBV7-3; J: TRBJ2-2; size: NA
DNA: TGTGCCTTTGCGTGGGGGAACTATGGCTACACCTTC; CDR3: CAFAWGNYGYTF; D: NA; V: TRBV30; J: TRBJ1-2; size: NA
DNA: TGCGCCAGCAGCTTGGCTCAACAGGGGAGCACAGATACGCAGTATTTT; CDR3: CASSLAQQGSTDTQYF; D: TRBD1; V: TRBV5-1; J: TRBJ2-3; size: NA
DNA: TGCGCCAGCGGCCGGGATGGGTCTAACTATGGCTACACCTTC; CDR3: CASGRDGSNYGYTF; D: NA; V: TRBV4-3; J: TRBJ1-2; size: NA
DNA: TGTGCCAGCAGTACCGGGACTAGCGGGGGGGCTGGTAAGCTGTTTTTT; CDR3: CASSTGTSGGAGKLFF; D: TRBD2; V: TRBV2; J: TRBJ2-2; size: NA
DNA: TGCGCCAGCAGCGGGGGGACAGGGAGGAACACTGAAGCTTTCTTT; CDR3: CASSGGTGRNTEAFF; D: TRBD1; V: TRBV5-1; J: TRBJ1-1; size: NA
DNA: TGTGCCAGCAGCTATAGCGGCACTGGGGCCAACGTCCTGACTTTC; CDR3: CASSYSGTGANVLTF; D: NA; V: TRBV5-4; J: TRBJ2-6; size: NA
DNA: TGTGCCACCCGGGGACTAGCGGGGGGAGATACGCAGTATTTT; CDR3: CATRGLAGGDTQYF; D: TRBD2; V: TRBV28; J: TRBJ2-3; size: NA
DNA: TGTGCCAGCAGGAGGCTCGATAGCAATCAGCCCCAGCATTTT; CDR3: CASRRLDSNQPQHF; D: NA; V: TRBV2; J: TRBJ1-5; size: NA
DNA: TGTGCCAGCTCTCCTATGGGGGGAGGCGATGGCTACACCTTC; CDR3: CASSPMGGGDGYTF; D: NA; V: TRBV18; J: TRBJ1-2; size: NA
DNA: TGTGCCAGTAGTATAGTAACTAGCGTTCATGAGCAGTTCTTC; CDR3: CASSIVTSVHEQFF; D: TRBD2; V: TRBV19; J: TRBJ2-1; size: NA
DNA: TGCACCAGCAGCCAAGATCGATACAGCCAATGTCTCATGAACACTGAAGCTTTCTTT; CDR3: CTSSQDRYSQCLMNTEAFF; D: NA; V: TRBV1; J: TRBJ1-1; size: once
DNA: TGCGCCAGCAGCTTGGGGGGACAGGGGGCCTATGGCTACACCTTC; CDR3: CASSLGGQGAYGYTF; D: TRBD1; V: TRBV5-1; J: TRBJ1-2; size: NA
DNA: TGTGCCAGCAGTTCCTATCGCGAGCAGTACTTC; CDR3: CASSSYREQYF; D: NA; V: TRBV6-1; J: TRBJ2-7; size: NA
DNA: TGCGCCAGCAGCTTGCGCGGGACAGGGGGTAGCTACGAGCAGTACTTC; CDR3: CASSLRGTGGSYEQYF; D: TRBD1; V: TRBV5-1; J: TRBJ2-7; size: NA
DNA: TGTGCCAGCAGCCAAGTACCCGGGACACTCTCCTACGAGCAGTACTTC; CDR3: CASSQVPGTLSYEQYF; D: NA; V: TRBV4-2; J: TRBJ2-7; size: once
DNA: TGTGCCAGCACTTCCACAGGGGTAAACACTGAAGCTTTCTTT; CDR3: CASTSTGVNTEAFF; D: TRBD1; V: TRBV18; J: TRBJ1-1; size: once
DNA: TGTGCCAGCAGCGTGGGAGTTAGCGGGGAGCTGTTTTTT; CDR3: CASSVGVSGELFF; D: NA; V: TRBV4-2; J: TRBJ2-2; size: NA
DNA: TGTGCCAGTACGCCCTTCGGACAGGCGAACACCGGGGAGCTGTTTTTT; CDR3: CASTPFGQANTGELFF; D: TRBD1; V: TRBV19; J: TRBJ2-2; size: NA
DNA: TGTGCCAGCGGCTCACAGGGCACCTACGAGCAGTACTTC; CDR3: CASGSQGTYEQYF; D: NA; V: TRBV28; J: TRBJ2-7; size: NA
DNA: TGCGCCAGCACCAGGTCGGGCGGTAACACTGAAGCTTTCTTT; CDR3: CASTRSGGNTEAFF; D: NA; V: TRBV5-1; J: TRBJ1-1; size: NA
DNA: TGTGCCAGCTCACCACTCGACAGGGGACGGACTGAAGCTTTCTTT; CDR3: CASSPLDRGRTEAFF; D: TRBD1; V: TRBV18; J: TRBJ1-1; size: NA
DNA: TGTGCCAGCAGCCTGACCGTGTCTGGAAACACCATATATTTT; CDR3: CASSLTVSGNTIYF; D: NA; V: TRBV6-6; J: TRBJ1-3; size: NA
DNA: TGTGCCAGTAGTCCGCGGGGAAACACCGGGGAGCTGTTTTTT; CDR3: CASSPRGNTGELFF; D: NA; V: TRBV19; J: TRBJ2-2; size: NA
DNA: TGTGCCAGCAGCCTAACAGGGGGAACAGATCAGCCCCAGCATTTT; CDR3: CASSLTGGTDQPQHF; D: TRBD1; V: TRBV7-6; J: TRBJ1-5; size: NA
DNA: TGTGCCAGCAGCCAAGGCTCGAATGCCTACGAGCAGTACTTC; CDR3: CASSQGSNAYEQYF; D: NA; V: TRBV5-4; J: TRBJ2-7; size: NA
DNA: TGTGCCAGCAGCTTGGGTGCCGACAGGGTGGAGACCCAGTACTTC; CDR3: CASSLGADRVETQYF; D: TRBD1; V: TRBV7-9; J: TRBJ2-5; size: NA
DNA: TGTGCCAGCAGCCCTGGGGGAAACACCATATATTTT; CDR3: CASSPGGNTIYF; D: NA; V: TRBV9; J: TRBJ1-3; size: NA